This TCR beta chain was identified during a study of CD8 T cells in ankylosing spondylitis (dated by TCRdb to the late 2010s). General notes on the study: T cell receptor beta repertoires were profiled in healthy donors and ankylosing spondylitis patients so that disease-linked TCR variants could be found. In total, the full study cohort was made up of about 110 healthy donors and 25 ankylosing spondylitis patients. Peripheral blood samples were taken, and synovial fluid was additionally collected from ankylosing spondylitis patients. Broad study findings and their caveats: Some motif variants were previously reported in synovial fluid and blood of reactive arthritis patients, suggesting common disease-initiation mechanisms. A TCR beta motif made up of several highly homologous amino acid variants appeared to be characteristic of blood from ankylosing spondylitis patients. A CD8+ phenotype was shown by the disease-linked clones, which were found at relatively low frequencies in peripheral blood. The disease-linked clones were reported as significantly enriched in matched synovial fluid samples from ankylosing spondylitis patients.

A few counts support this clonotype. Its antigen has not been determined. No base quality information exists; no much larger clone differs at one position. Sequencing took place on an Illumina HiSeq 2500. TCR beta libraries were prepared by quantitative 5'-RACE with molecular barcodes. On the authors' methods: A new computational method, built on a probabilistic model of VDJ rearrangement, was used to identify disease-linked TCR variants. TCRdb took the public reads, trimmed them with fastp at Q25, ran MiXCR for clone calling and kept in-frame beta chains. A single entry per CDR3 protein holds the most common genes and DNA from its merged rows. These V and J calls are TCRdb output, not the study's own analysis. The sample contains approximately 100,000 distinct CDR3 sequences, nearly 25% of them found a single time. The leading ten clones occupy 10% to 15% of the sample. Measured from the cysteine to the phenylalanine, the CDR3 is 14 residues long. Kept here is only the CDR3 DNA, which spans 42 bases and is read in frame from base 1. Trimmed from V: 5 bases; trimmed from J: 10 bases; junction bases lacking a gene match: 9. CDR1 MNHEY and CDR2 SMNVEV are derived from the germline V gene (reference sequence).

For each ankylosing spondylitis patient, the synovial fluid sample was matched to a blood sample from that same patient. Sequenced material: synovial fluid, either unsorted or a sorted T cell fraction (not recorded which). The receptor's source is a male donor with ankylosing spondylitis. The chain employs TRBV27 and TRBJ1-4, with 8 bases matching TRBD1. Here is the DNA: TGTGCCAGCAGTCGACAGGGGAGAATTGGAAAACTGTTTTTT. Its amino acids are CASSRQGRIGKLFF.